Listed below are T cell receptor beta chains from one sample, sequenced in a study of identical twins. TCRdb fed the 5' RACE reads into MiXCR, producing one record per CDR3 protein. In the table there are 600,000 to 800,000 distinct CDR3 sequences, 21% of which are singletons. Another study also made use of these data, one on T cells expressing NK-cell markers.

The source material was PBMCs. These receptors all stem from a woman younger than 30 in good health. Both conserved end residues are part of each CDR3. Fields, in order: V gene, J gene, clone size, D gene, CDR3 DNA, CDR3 protein. D genes are given only for firm matches. Clone size is shown for a subset of rows, as once, few, many or a class of expanded clone.

>TRBV20-1|TRBJ2-1|-|TRBD1
TGCAGTGCTCCAACAGGGGTAGAAAGGAATGAGCAGTTCTTC
CSAPTGVERNEQFF
>TRBV6-1|TRBJ2-7|-|TRBD1
TGTGCCAGCAGATCGACAGGGTCGGGCTACGAGCAGTACTTC
CASRSTGSGYEQYF
>TRBV20-1|TRBJ2-7|many|-
TGCAGTGCTTACCGGACCTCTCTCACCTCCTACGAGCAGTACTTC
CSAYRTSLTSYEQYF
>TRBV7-7|TRBJ1-5|few|-
TGTGCCAGCAGCCCAAACAACTTGGCCCAGCATTTT
CASSPNNLAQHF
>TRBV10-3|TRBJ2-7|-|-
TGTGCCATCAGTGGGGGGACTGTCTCCTACGAGCAGTACTTC
CAISGGTVSYEQYF
>TRBV7-2|TRBJ1-5|many|-
TGTGCCAGCAGCTTAGGCCCCCGGGGACAGCCCCAGCATTTT
CASSLGPRGQPQHF
>TRBV5-1|TRBJ1-6|few|-
TGCGCCAGCAGCTTGGAGAGGGGGGGTAATTCACCCCTCCACTTT
CASSLERGGNSPLHF
>TRBV6-5|TRBJ1-5|many|-
TGTGCCAGCAGTTACTCGGGACGGTTCAATCAGCCCCAGCATTTT
CASSYSGRFNQPQHF
>TRBV20-1|TRBJ2-4|few|-
TGCAGTGCTAGAGATCCAGGGATAGCCAAAAACATTCAGTACTTC
CSARDPGIAKNIQYF
>TRBV5-5|TRBJ1-2|few|-
TGTGCCAGCAGCTGGGGGGGGGCTAATGGCTACACCTTC
CASSWGGANGYTF
>TRBV12-3/TRBV12-4|TRBJ1-2|few|-
TGTGCCAGCCTCCCTAATGGCTACACCTTC
CASLPNGYTF
>TRBV4-2|TRBJ1-1|few|-
TGTGCCAGCAGCCAGGGTGACAGTGGGGAAGCTTTCTTT
CASSQGDSGEAFF
>TRBV30|TRBJ2-5|-|-
TGTGCCTGGAGTGAGAACCAAGAGACCCAGTACTTC
CAWSENQETQYF
>TRBV21-1|TRBJ2-3|-|-
TGTGCCAGCAGCAAAGTATGTCCAATTCCTTCAGATACGCAGTATTTT
CASSKVCPIPSDTQYF
>TRBV20-1|TRBJ2-1|few|TRBD1
TGCAGTGCTAGAGGGGGGACAGGCAGCTCCTACAATGAGCAGTTCTTC
CSARGGTGSSYNEQFF
>TRBV10-3|TRBJ2-7|-|TRBD1
TGTGCCATCAGTCCTGACAGGGCATCCTACGAGCAGTACTTC
CAISPDRASYEQYF
>TRBV11-3|TRBJ2-3|-|-
TGTGCCAGCAGCCCTATCCGGATGGAGCAGTATTTT
CASSPIRMEQYF
>TRBV12-3/TRBV12-4|TRBJ2-1|-|TRBD1
TGTGCCAGCAGCGAGCCCCAGGGGGCGTACAATGAGCAGTTCTTC
CASSEPQGAYNEQFF
>TRBV12-3/TRBV12-4|TRBJ1-2|many|TRBD1
TGTGCCAGCAGTTTAGACTGGGACAGTGGCTACACCTTC
CASSLDWDSGYTF
>TRBV20-1|TRBJ1-1|many|TRBD1
TGCAGTGCTATTCGGGGACAGCTTATGAACACTGAAGCTTTCTTT
CSAIRGQLMNTEAFF
>TRBV11-3|TRBJ2-3|few|-
TGTGCCAGCAGCTCCACATATACGCAGTATTTT
CASSSTYTQYF
>TRBV6-5|TRBJ1-1|many|-
TGTGCCAGCAGTTACTCGAAGCGGGGATGGGACACTGAAGCTTTCTTT
CASSYSKRGWDTEAFF
>TRBV29-1|TRBJ2-3|-|-
TGCAGCGTTGAGTATCCGGTTATCGCAGATACGCAGTATTTT
CSVEYPVIADTQYF
>TRBV5-1|TRBJ1-5|few|-
TGCGCCAGCAGCTTGATAGGCAATCAGCCCCAGCATTTT
CASSLIGNQPQHF
>TRBV6-5|TRBJ2-6|few|-
TGTGCCAGCAGTTTAGGCAGGGGGGTTTCTGGGGCCAACGTCCTGACTTTC
CASSLGRGVSGANVLTF
>TRBV12-3/TRBV12-4|TRBJ1-2|few|-
TGTGCCAGCAGTTTATGGGGGGCAGGTGGCTACACCTTC
CASSLWGAGGYTF
>TRBV20-1|TRBJ1-2|-|-
TGCAGTGCTCTGGGAAGGTCGGGCTACACCTTC
CSALGRSGYTF
>TRBV9|TRBJ2-1|few|TRBD2
TGTGCCAGCAGCGTAGTACCTCACGGTGGGGGGGATCACTACAATGAGCAGTTCTTC
CASSVVPHGGGDHYNEQFF
>TRBV27|TRBJ2-7|-|-
TGTGCCAGCAGTTTAATGCCAGGGGGGGGGGAGCAGTACTTC
CASSLMPGGGEQYF
>TRBV7-2|TRBJ2-3|many|-
TGTGCCAGCAGCTTCAGCCCCAGCACAGATACGCAGTATTTT
CASSFSPSTDTQYF
>TRBV29-1|TRBJ2-3|few|TRBD1
TGCAGCGGGACAGGGCCGTCAGATACGCAGTATTTT
CSGTGPSDTQYF
>TRBV29-1|TRBJ2-7|-|TRBD1
TGCAGCGGTGGGACAGGGGTTTCCTACGAGCAGTACTTC
CSGGTGVSYEQYF
>TRBV18|TRBJ2-1|few|TRBD2
TGTGCCAGCTCCCCGAGGACTAGCGAAGTTGAGCAGTTCTTC
CASSPRTSEVEQFF
>TRBV29-1|TRBJ2-3|-|-
TGCAGCGTTGTATCACTCCGCACAGATACGCAGTATTTT
CSVVSLRTDTQYF
>TRBV7-2|TRBJ2-2|few|TRBD2
TGTGCCAGCAGCTTACTAGGACTAGCTTACACCGGGGAGCTGTTTTTT
CASSLLGLAYTGELFF
>TRBV6-1|TRBJ2-5|-|TRBD1
TGTGCCAGCAGGCCCACAGGGGAAGAGACCCAGTACTTC
CASRPTGEETQYF
>TRBV12-3/TRBV12-4|TRBJ2-3|many|-
TGTGCCAGCAGTTACCTTCGGGATACGCAGTATTTT
CASSYLRDTQYF
>TRBV10-3|TRBJ2-3|-|-
TGTGCCATCAAACCGGACACAGATACGCAGTATTTT
CAIKPDTDTQYF
>TRBV12-3/TRBV12-4|TRBJ2-5|-|-
TGTGCCATCGGGGTTCGAGAGACCCAGTACTTC
CAIGVRETQYF
>TRBV28|TRBJ1-2|-|-
TGTGCCAGCACAAGGGACGGTTTCGGCTACACCTTC
CASTRDGFGYTF
>TRBV11-3|TRBJ2-1|-|-
TGTGCCAGCAGCCCACGGCGGGGATTGAATGAGCAGTTCTTC
CASSPRRGLNEQFF
>TRBV3-1|TRBJ2-7|-|-
TGTGCCAGCAGCCTCCGGGACGGAGACTACGAGCAGTACTTC
CASSLRDGDYEQYF
>TRBV7-6|TRBJ2-1|-|TRBD2
TGTGCCAGCAGCTTAGCGGCCCCCACTAGCGGGGGAGAGCAGTTCTTC
CASSLAAPTSGGEQFF
>TRBV20-1|TRBJ1-2|many|-
TGCAGTGCTAGGGACACCAGCTATGGCTACACCTTC
CSARDTSYGYTF
>TRBV29-1|TRBJ2-3|few|-
TGCAGCGTTGGGGCAGGGTATTCAGATACGCAGTATTTT
CSVGAGYSDTQYF
>TRBV12-3/TRBV12-4|TRBJ2-7|few|-
TGTGCCAGCAGTCGATCCACCCTACCCTACGAGCAGTACTTC
CASSRSTLPYEQYF
>TRBV20-1|TRBJ1-3|few|-
TGCAGTGCCAGGGACGGCCCCTCTGGAAACACCATATATTTT
CSARDGPSGNTIYF